This T cell receptor beta chain was documented in a study of blood T cell repertoires in COVID-19. This table comes from immunoSEQ multiplex PCR, and its TCRdb copy is limited to in-frame clones, with some not included. Among about 310,000 clones listed, 85% to 90% were seen once. This clone is a singleton in its sample. Per the germline V gene, CDR1 is SGHNT and CDR2 is YYREEE (reference sequence). This CDR3 has 14 amino acids. The trim removed 3 bases at V and 0 bases at J, leaving 3 bases unmatched. The chain combines TRBV5-4 with TRBJ2-7, with 7 positions matching TRBD1. The receptor was isolated from a woman aged 40 to 49 with COVID-19, enrolled during active disease. Sequenced input: peripheral blood. CDR3 region: CASSSDRSSYEQYF. Written as DNA, the CDR3 is TGTGCCAGCAGCTCGGACAGGAGCTCCTACGAGCAGTACTTC.